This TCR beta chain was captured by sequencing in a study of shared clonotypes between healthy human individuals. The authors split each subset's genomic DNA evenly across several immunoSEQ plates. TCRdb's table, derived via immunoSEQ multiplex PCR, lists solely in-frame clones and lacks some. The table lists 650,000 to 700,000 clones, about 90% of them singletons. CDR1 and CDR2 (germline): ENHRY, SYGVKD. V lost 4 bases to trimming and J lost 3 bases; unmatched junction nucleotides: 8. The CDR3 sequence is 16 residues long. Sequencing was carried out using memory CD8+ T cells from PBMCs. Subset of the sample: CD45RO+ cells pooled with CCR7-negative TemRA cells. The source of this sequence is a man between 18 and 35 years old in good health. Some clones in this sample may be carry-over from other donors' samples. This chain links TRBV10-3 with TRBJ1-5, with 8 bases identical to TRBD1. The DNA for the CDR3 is TGTGCCATCAGTGCCGGTCCGGGACAGGACAATCAGCCCCAGCATTTT. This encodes CAISAGPGQDNQPQHF.